The 4 T cell receptor beta chains below all came from one sample that was sequenced in a study of cytomegalovirus exposure and HLA in healthy donors. Sequencing was performed with immunoSEQ multiplex PCR; in TCRdb, only in-frame clones are kept and a portion is missing. Among 150,000 to 200,000 clones listed, about 81% were seen once. The sequenced sample consisted of PBMCs. These receptor sequences come from a woman in her thirties in good health and CMV-seronegative.

This clone was observed once. The rearrangement joins TRBV9 to TRBJ2-2, with TRBD1 matching 7 bases. Unmatched junction bases numbered 14, after V lost 2 bases and J lost 7 bases. The CDR3 spans 17 residues. The germline V gene encodes CDR1 SGDLS and CDR2 YYNGEE. This chain's CDR3 is CASSVTLTGVTIGELFF. Written as DNA, the CDR3 is TGTGCCAGCAGCGTCACCCTTACAGGGGTGACTATCGGGGAGCTGTTTTTT.

The V and J genes are TRBV6-1 and TRBJ2-3, with TRBD2 matching 13 bases. V lost 2 bases to trimming and J lost 6 bases; unmatched junction nucleotides: 8. This CDR3 has 17 amino acids. Germline assignment: CDR1 MNHNS and CDR2 SASEGT. The chain's CDR3 is CASSESTSGGAKDTQYF. DNA of the CDR3: TGTGCCAGCAGTGAATCAACTAGCGGGGGGGCCAAGGATACGCAGTATTTT.

The gene calls are TRBV11-3 and TRBJ2-1; no clear D. Germline values: CDR1 SGHNT, CDR2 YENEEA. V was pared by 0 bases and J by 7 bases, with 13 bases between. The CDR3 has 15 residues. This CDR3 is CASSLDLSPRNEQFF. CDR3 DNA: TGTGCCAGCAGCTTAGATCTGTCCCCTAGGAATGAGCAGTTCTTC.

The V and J genes are TRBV7-2 and TRBJ2-7; D remains unclear. Trimming removed 1 base at V and 1 base at J, with 8 bases between. Germline V gene sequence: CDR1 SGHTA, CDR2 FQGNSA. This CDR3 comprises 14 residues. CDR3 residues: CASSLDFPSYEQYF. Here the CDR3 DNA reads TGTGCCAGCAGCTTAGATTTTCCATCCTACGAGCAGTACTTC.